The rows below give T cell receptor beta chains drawn from one sample of a study of blood T cell repertoires in COVID-19. The repertoire was sequenced with immunoSEQ multiplex PCR; TCRdb's copy has only in-frame clones and lacks some. The sample lists over 300,000 clones; 86% were seen once. Sequencing was done on a sample of peripheral blood. Source of these receptors: a woman in her forties or fifties with acute or convalescent COVID-19. The CDR3 runs from the conserved cysteine through the conserved F or W. The D gene is left open where the match is weak. Not every row has a clone size; where given, it reads once, few, many or a size class.

TRBV4-3,.,TRBJ1-1,.,CASSLEERLNTEAFF,TGCGCCAGCAGCCTGGAGGAGCGTTTGAACACTGAAGCTTTCTTT
TRBV7-9,.,TRBJ2-5,TRBD2,CASSPGVVAGGPRETQYF,TGTGCCAGCAGCCCAGGCGTGGTAGCGGGAGGGCCTCGAGAGACCCAGTACTTC
TRBV25-1,.,TRBJ2-1,.,CASSLVTGGEQFF,TGTGCCAGCAGCCTAGTTACGGGTGGTGAGCAGTTCTTC
TRBV7-9,few,TRBJ1-4,.,CASSGHTVTNEKLFF,TGTGCCAGCAGCGGTCACACCGTAACTAATGAAAAACTGTTTTTT
TRBV7-9,.,TRBJ2-5,TRBD2,CASSQTTGGQETQYF,TGTGCCAGCAGCCAGACTACCGGGGGGCAAGAGACCCAGTACTTC
TRBV20-1,.,TRBJ1-5,TRBD1,CSASLDRGIEPQHF,TGCAGTGCTAGTTTGGACAGGGGGATAGAGCCCCAGCATTTT
TRBV10-3,.,TRBJ1-2,TRBD1,CAISGQGVGYGYTF,TGTGCCATCAGTGGACAGGGGGTTGGCTATGGCTACACCTTC
TRBV28,.,TRBJ2-1,TRBD2,CASSLPTHRAGPTYNEQFF,TGTGCCAGCAGTTTACCTACCCACCGAGCGGGACCGACCTACAATGAGCAGTTCTTC
TRBV5-1,.,TRBJ1-6,.,CASSFDSESPLHF,TGCGCCAGCAGCTTTGACAGTGAGTCACCCCTCCACTTT
TRBV9,.,TRBJ2-5,TRBD2,CASSVDPSGTGTQYF,TGTGCCAGCAGCGTAGACCCTAGCGGGACGGGGACCCAGTACTTC
TRBV6-2/TRBV6-3,.,TRBJ2-3,.,CASSRREDTQYF,TGTGCCAGCAGTCGTAGAGAAGATACGCAGTATTTT
TRBV12-5,once,TRBJ2-7,TRBD2,CASGFAPTSGSSYEQYF,TGTGCTAGTGGTTTCGCCCCGACTAGCGGGAGCTCCTACGAGCAGTACTTC
TRBV30,.,TRBJ1-4,TRBD1,CAWSVRGLGEKLFF,TGTGCCTGGAGTGTAAGGGGGCTTGGGGAAAAACTGTTTTTT
TRBV20-1,.,TRBJ1-2,.,CSGTDSNYGYTF,TGCAGTGGTACTGACAGTAACTATGGCTACACCTTC
TRBV27,.,TRBJ2-5,TRBD1,CASSSSTGVLWKTQYF,TGTGCCAGCAGCTCTTCCACAGGGGTTCTTTGGAAGACCCAGTACTTC
TRBV2,.,TRBJ2-2,.,CASTGISTGELFF,TGTGCCAGCACCGGGATAAGCACCGGGGAGCTGTTTTTT
TRBV11-3,.,TRBJ2-7,.,CASSLDGYEQYF,TGTGCCAGCAGCTTAGACGGCTACGAGCAGTACTTC
TRBV9,.,TRBJ2-3,TRBD2,CASSASGTSTDTQYF,TGTGCCAGCAGCGCCAGCGGGACTAGCACAGATACGCAGTATTTT
TRBV30,.,TRBJ2-1,TRBD1,CAWRFAGGKTQFF,TGTGCCTGGAGGTTTGCAGGGGGAAAAACCCAGTTCTTC
TRBV29-1,.,TRBJ1-1,.,CSGASQGNTEAFF,TGCAGCGGCGCATCACAGGGGAACACTGAAGCTTTCTTT
TRBV5-6,.,TRBJ2-3,.,CASSLGRLATDTQYF,TGTGCCAGCAGCTTGGGTAGGCTAGCCACAGATACGCAGTATTTT
TRBV5-5,.,TRBJ2-1,.,CASSAGEARRNEQFF,TGTGCCAGCAGCGCGGGTGAGGCGCGCCGGAATGAGCAGTTCTTC
TRBV7-2,.,TRBJ1-2,TRBD1,CASSLGQGYGYTF,TGTGCCAGCAGCTTAGGACAGGGCTATGGCTACACCTTC
TRBV10-1,.,TRBJ2-1,.,CASSEWGRSACNEQFF,TGCGCCAGCAGTGAGTGGGGCAGGTCCGCTTGCAATGAGCAGTTCTTC
TRBV5-4,.,TRBJ1-1,.,CASSSSFSGEAFF,TGTGCCAGCAGCTCTAGTTTTTCAGGGGAAGCTTTCTTT
TRBV2,.,TRBJ2-1,TRBD2,CASSDREGIGRNEQFF,TGTGCCAGCAGTGATAGGGAGGGGATTGGACGCAATGAGCAGTTCTTC
TRBV6-5,.,TRBJ1-1,TRBD1,CASSYSETGGNTEAFF,TGTGCCAGCAGTTACTCAGAGACAGGGGGGAACACTGAAGCTTTCTTT